This is a list of T cell receptor beta chains from one sample in a study of cytomegalovirus exposure and HLA in healthy donors. Sequencing used immunoSEQ multiplex PCR; TCRdb keeps in-frame clones, though not all of them. The sample carries fewer than 150,000 clones, about 77% recorded once. The sequencing input was PBMCs. The receptors here all came from a man over 45 in good health and CMV-seronegative. CDR3s include the opening cysteine and the closing phenylalanine or tryptophan. The order of the fields is V gene, D gene, clone size, J gene, CDR3 protein, CDR3 DNA. A D gene is named only where the DNA matches it firmly. Expanded clones are given a class, and other clones once, few, many or no size at all.

V: TRBV15; D: .; size: .; J: TRBJ1-3; CDR3: CATSRDPGTGNTIYF; DNA: TGTGCCACCAGCAGAGATCCAGGGACTGGAAACACCATATATTTT
V: TRBV11-2; D: .; size: .; J: TRBJ1-3; CDR3: CASSLDRGNTIYF; DNA: TGTGCCAGCAGCTTAGACAGGGGAAACACCATATATTTT
V: TRBV2; D: .; size: once; J: TRBJ2-2; CDR3: CASNREGTGELFF; DNA: TGTGCCAGCAACAGGGAAGGCACCGGGGAGCTGTTTTTT
V: TRBV7-3; D: .; size: once; J: TRBJ2-2; CDR3: CASSLTTLHGELFF; DNA: TGTGCCAGCAGCTTAACCACTTTGCACGGGGAGCTGTTTTTT
V: TRBV19; D: .; size: .; J: TRBJ1-4; CDR3: CASSKGVPWDGEKLFF; DNA: TGTGCCAGTAGCAAAGGGGTCCCATGGGATGGTGAAAAACTGTTTTTT
V: TRBV7-9; D: .; size: few; J: TRBJ1-4; CDR3: CASSFGKGREKLFF; DNA: TGTGCCAGCAGCTTTGGAAAAGGGAGGGAAAAACTGTTTTTT
V: TRBV28; D: .; size: .; J: TRBJ2-1; CDR3: CASSLFGAAYNEQFF; DNA: TGTGCCAGCAGTTTATTTGGGGCTGCGTACAATGAGCAGTTCTTC
V: TRBV25-1; D: .; size: .; J: TRBJ2-4; CDR3: CASSEMASPNIQYF; DNA: TGTGCCAGCAGTGAAATGGCTAGTCCGAACATTCAGTACTTC
V: TRBV15; D: TRBD1; size: .; J: TRBJ1-3; CDR3: CATSARTGSGNTIYF; DNA: TGTGCCACCAGCGCTCGGACAGGGAGTGGAAACACCATATATTTT
V: TRBV6-5; D: .; size: .; J: TRBJ1-2; CDR3: CASSRGPADYGYTF; DNA: TGTGCCAGCAGTCGGGGTCCAGCAGACTATGGCTACACCTTC
V: TRBV4-1; D: .; size: .; J: TRBJ1-2; CDR3: CASSQDQGFPPRYTF; DNA: TGCGCCAGCAGCCAAGATCAGGGATTCCCGCCGCGCTACACCTTC
V: TRBV2; D: TRBD1; size: .; J: TRBJ1-3; CDR3: CASSGDRGSGNTIYF; DNA: TGTGCCAGCAGTGGGGACAGGGGTTCTGGAAACACCATATATTTT
V: TRBV29-1; D: TRBD1; size: .; J: TRBJ1-1; CDR3: CSTGTASLNTEAFF; DNA: TGCAGCACCGGGACAGCCTCCCTGAACACTGAAGCTTTCTTT
V: TRBV27; D: TRBD1; size: .; J: TRBJ1-3; CDR3: CASSRDRIESGNTIYF; DNA: TGTGCCAGCAGCCGGGACAGAATAGAATCTGGAAACACCATATATTTT
V: TRBV6-1; D: .; size: .; J: TRBJ2-3; CDR3: CASSGRRISTDTQYF; DNA: TGTGCCAGCAGTGGGAGACGCATAAGCACAGATACGCAGTATTTT
V: TRBV11-2; D: .; size: .; J: TRBJ2-7; CDR3: CASSPWGGRRVSYEQYF; DNA: TGTGCCAGCAGCCCCTGGGGGGGGCGGAGAGTTTCCTACGAGCAGTACTTC
V: TRBV28; D: .; size: few; J: TRBJ1-1; CDR3: CASSPGDMNTEAFF; DNA: TGTGCCAGCAGTCCAGGGGACATGAACACTGAAGCTTTCTTT
V: TRBV18; D: .; size: .; J: TRBJ2-7; CDR3: CASSPDFLPYEQYF; DNA: TGTGCCAGCTCACCGGACTTCCTACCCTACGAGCAGTACTTC
V: TRBV18; D: TRBD1; size: .; J: TRBJ1-3; CDR3: CASSPPGGQTGNTIYF; DNA: TGTGCCAGCTCACCTCCAGGGGGCCAGACTGGAAACACCATATATTTT
V: TRBV28; D: .; size: .; J: TRBJ2-7; CDR3: CASSSLEGSPSYEQYF; DNA: TGTGCCAGCAGTTCCTTGGAGGGGAGCCCCTCCTACGAGCAGTACTTC
V: TRBV5-1; D: .; size: .; J: TRBJ1-4; CDR3: CASSLSATNEKLFF; DNA: TGCGCCAGCAGCTTATCGGCAACTAATGAAAAACTGTTTTTT
V: TRBV29-1; D: .; size: .; J: TRBJ1-3; CDR3: CSVEPLRGNTIYF; DNA: TGCAGCGTTGAACCTCTTCGGGGAAACACCATATATTTT
V: TRBV10-3; D: .; size: .; J: TRBJ1-4; CDR3: CAISGGPGNEKLFF; DNA: TGTGCCATCTCCGGGGGACCGGGGAATGAAAAACTGTTTTTT